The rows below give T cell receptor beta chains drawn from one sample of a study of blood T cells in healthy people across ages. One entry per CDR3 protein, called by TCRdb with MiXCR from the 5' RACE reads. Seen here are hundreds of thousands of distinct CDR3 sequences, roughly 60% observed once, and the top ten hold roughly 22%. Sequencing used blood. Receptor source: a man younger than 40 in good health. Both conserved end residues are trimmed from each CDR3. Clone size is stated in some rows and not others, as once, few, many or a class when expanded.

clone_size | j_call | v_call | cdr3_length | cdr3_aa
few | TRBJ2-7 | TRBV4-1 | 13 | ASSPSAVGPYEQY
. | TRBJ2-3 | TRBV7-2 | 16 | ASSLTPKGVSAADTQY
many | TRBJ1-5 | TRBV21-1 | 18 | ASSKEDRPFIHGGNQPQH
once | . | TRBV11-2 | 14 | ASSFSPGTSGSEQY
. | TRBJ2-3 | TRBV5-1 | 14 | ASSLLPATSTDTQY
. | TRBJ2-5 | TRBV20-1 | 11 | SSSTVDQETQY
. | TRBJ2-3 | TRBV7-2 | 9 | ASSDLTRQY
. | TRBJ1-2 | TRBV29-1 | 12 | SVEMGQETYGYT
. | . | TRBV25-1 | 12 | ASSAGLRISEQY
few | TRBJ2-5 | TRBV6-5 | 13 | ASRPRGLSDNEQY
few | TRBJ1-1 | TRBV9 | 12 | ASSVAPGGTEAF
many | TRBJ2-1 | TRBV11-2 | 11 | ASLPGGGNEQF
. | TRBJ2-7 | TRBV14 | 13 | ASSPYRGVSYEQY
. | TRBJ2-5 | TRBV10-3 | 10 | AISTGKETQY
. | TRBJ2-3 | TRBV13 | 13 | ASSLRRVSTDTQY
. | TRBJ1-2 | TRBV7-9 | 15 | ASIPSITRGYNYGYT
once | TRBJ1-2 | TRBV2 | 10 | ASSELGGGYT
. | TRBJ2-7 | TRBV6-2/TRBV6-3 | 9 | ATLNGREQY
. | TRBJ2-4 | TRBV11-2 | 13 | ASSLLSQAKNIQY
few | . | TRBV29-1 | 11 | SAPRQGTETQY
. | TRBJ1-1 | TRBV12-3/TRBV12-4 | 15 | ASSLNPSSPGNTEAF
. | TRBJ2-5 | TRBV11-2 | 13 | ACNLILAGGETQY
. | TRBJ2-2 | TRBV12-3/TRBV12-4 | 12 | ASSHTPGSGELF
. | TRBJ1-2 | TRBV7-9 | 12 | ASSAGGAYYGYT
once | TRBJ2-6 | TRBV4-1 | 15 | ASSLGSGTVAANVLT
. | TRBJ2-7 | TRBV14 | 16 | ASSQEESTGTGAYEQY
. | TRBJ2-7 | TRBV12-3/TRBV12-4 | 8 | ASAIREQY
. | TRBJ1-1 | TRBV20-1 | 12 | SARGDRGDTEAF
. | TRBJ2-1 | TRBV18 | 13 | ASSQRTEVGNEQF
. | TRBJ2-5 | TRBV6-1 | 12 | ATWTAVYPETQY
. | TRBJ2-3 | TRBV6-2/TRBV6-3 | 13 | ASKAGGVGTDTQY
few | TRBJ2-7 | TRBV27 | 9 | ASGPGREQY
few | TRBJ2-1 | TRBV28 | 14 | ASSLIAGGPYNEQF
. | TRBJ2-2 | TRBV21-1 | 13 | ASRRGAENTGELF
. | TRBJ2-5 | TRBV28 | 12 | ASRAGVEQETQY
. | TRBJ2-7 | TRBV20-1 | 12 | SARVRRAPYEQY
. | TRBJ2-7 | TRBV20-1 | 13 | SAGEPRLGTYEQY
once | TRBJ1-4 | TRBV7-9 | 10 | ASSRTNEKLF
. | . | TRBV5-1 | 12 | ASSPLDPRGTQY
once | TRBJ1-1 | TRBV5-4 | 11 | ASSDGRYTEAF